These 24 T cell receptor beta chains were all obtained from the same sample, sequenced in a study of PD-1 blockade in classical Hodgkin lymphoma. The data were produced by immunoSEQ multiplex PCR, yet TCRdb's version contains in-frame clones alone and is incomplete. The data show tens of thousands of clones, with roughly 80% seen just once and under 20% held by the top ten. Time point: cycle 4 day 1 (C4D1), after more than five weeks of nivolumab. Exposure to brentuximab vedotin varied, and each patient had relapsed following autologous stem cell transplantation. Material: peripheral blood mononuclear cells (PBMCs), obtained before the fourth cycle of nivolumab. The receptor set was obtained from a human donor with classical Hodgkin lymphoma.

The chain uses TRBV7-2 and TRBJ2-4, with D maybe TRBD1 (5 bases). V lost 1 base and J 8 bases, leaving 12 bases between the germline ends. Germline CDR1 SGHTA, CDR2 FQGNSA. This CDR3 spans 14 amino acids. In nucleotides, the CDR3 is TGTGCCAGCAGCTTAGAGTGGGGCTTGGACATTCAGTACTTC. This sequence encodes CASSLEWGLDIQYF.

This chain uses TRBV19 with TRBJ2-1; 11 nucleotides match TRBD2. This CDR3 spans 15 amino acids. V dropped 6 bases and J dropped 1; count of bases not matched to a gene: 2. Per the germline V gene, CDR1 is LNHDA and CDR2 is SQIVND (reference sequence). CDR3 nucleotides: TGTGCCAGTAGCGGGACTAGCGGTTCCTACAATGAGCAGTTCTTC. Translated: CASSGTSGSYNEQFF.

This rearrangement joins TRBV19 to TRBJ1-4; no reliable D call. This CDR3 is built from 13 residues. The V and J ends lost 5 bases and 5 bases respectively, with 9 bases between them. Germline values: CDR1 LNHDA, CDR2 SQIVND (reference sequence). CDR3 DNA sequence: TGTGCCAGTAGTCAGAATCGAAATGAAAAACTGTTTTTT. Translated: CASSQNRNEKLFF.

The V gene is TRBV7-2, the J gene TRBJ1-1; maybe TRBD1 (6 bases). The V end was cut by 5 bases, the J end by 5 bases, with 18 bases between. The CDR3 sequence is 15 residues long. CDR1 and CDR2 from the germline V gene are SGHTA and FQGNSA. The CDR3 reads CASSLNGGGGTEAFF. CDR3 sequence (DNA): TGTGCCAGCAGCCTTAATGGGGGCGGGGGAACTGAAGCTTTCTTT.

The chain is built from TRBV4-2 and TRBJ2-1; D might be TRBD2 (6 bases). V was clipped by 1 base and J by 9 bases, with 19 bases between them. The CDR3 length is 16 residues. Germline V gene lookup returns CDR1 LGHNA and CDR2 YNFKEQ. In DNA, the CDR3 is TGTGCCAGCAGCCAAGTCGGTGCGACTAGAGGGATTGAGCAGTTCTTC. It specifies CASSQVGATRGIEQFF.

CDR3 in amino acids: CSVPRGGNYGYTF. Written as DNA, the CDR3 is TGCAGCGTTCCCAGGGGCGGTAACTATGGCTACACCTTC. The chain couples TRBV29-1 to TRBJ1-2, with D possibly TRBD1 on 6 matching bases. The CDR3 length is 13 residues. The germline gives CDR1 SQVTM, CDR2 ANQGSEA. Trimming pared 5 bases from V and 1 base from J, leaving 11 bases between.

The chain carries TRBV5-1 and TRBJ1-3; D is perhaps TRBD1 (5 bases). V lost 3 bases and J lost 0, with 7 bases in between. Germline V gene lookup returns CDR1 SGHRS and CDR2 YFSETQ. The CDR3 contains 14 residues. CDR3 bases: TGCGCCAGCAGCTCGCAGGGCTCTGGAAACACCATATATTTT. This sequence encodes CASSSQGSGNTIYF.

The V call is TRBV7-8, the J call TRBJ1-5; TRBD1 matches at 9 bases. CDR1 SGHVS and CDR2 FQNEAQ come from the germline V gene. CDR3 length equals 17 residues. Losses at the gene ends were 0 bases for V and 0 bases for J; bases not matched to a gene: 3. CDR3: CASSLAQTGGSNQPQHF. CDR3 in DNA: TGTGCCAGCAGCTTAGCTCAGACAGGGGGTAGCAATCAGCCCCAGCATTTT.

The rearrangement links TRBV7-2 to TRBJ1-2; weak D call: TRBD1 (5 bases). The germline V and J ends were trimmed by 0 bases and 4 bases, with 12 bases remaining between them. The CDR3 consists of 15 residues. CDR1 is SGHTA, CDR2 FQGNSA, per germline. The CDR3 DNA follows: TGTGCCAGCAGCTTAGCCCGGAGACAGACCTATGGCTACACCTTC. Translation gives CASSLARRQTYGYTF.

This chain joins TRBV7-9 and TRBJ1-5; D may be TRBD1 (6 bases). The CDR3 length is 15 residues. The germline gives CDR1 SEHNR, CDR2 FQNEAQ (reference sequence). Trimming removed 1 base at V and 7 bases at J, with 14 bases between. The CDR3, as DNA: TGTGCCAGCAGCTTAGGGGTCGGTGGGGGCCAGCCCCAGCATTTT. This encodes CASSLGVGGGQPQHF.

The chain joins TRBV10-3 to TRBJ2-7; a weak D match, TRBD2 (5 bases). The CDR3 loop spans 13 amino acids. Trimming took 11 bases from V and 5 from J, leaving 19 bases between them. Germline CDR1 and CDR2: ENHRY and SYGVKD. CDR3 loop: CAVREKGSDEQYF. The CDR3 DNA sequence: TGTGCCGTCCGGGAAAAAGGATCCGACGAGCAGTACTTC.

The V and J genes are TRBV6-5 and TRBJ2-3; D uncertain. The CDR3 runs to 12 residues. V lost 6 bases and J lost 2, with 6 bases in between. Germline V gene sequence: CDR1 MNHEY, CDR2 SVGAGI. CDR3 region: CASSPDTDTQYF. CDR3 in DNA: TGTGCCAGCAGCCCAGACACAGATACGCAGTATTTT.

In its sample, this clone was seen once. This sequence joins TRBV4-3 and TRBJ2-1; TRBD2 matches 8 bases. This CDR3 is built from 17 residues. Germline V gives CDR1 LGHNA, CDR2 YSLEER. The trim removed 1 base at V and 5 bases at J, leaving 10 bases unmatched. CDR3 sequence (DNA): TGCGCCAGCAGCCAAGGTAGCACGGGGGGGGTAGACAATGAGCAGTTCTTC. Protein: CASSQGSTGGVDNEQFF.

The chain is built from TRBV19 and TRBJ2-3, with 9 positions matching TRBD2. After removal of 7 bases from V and 5 bases from J, the junction contained 25 bases not matched to a gene. CDR3 length: 20 residues. Germline CDR1 LNHDA, CDR2 SQIVND (reference sequence). The CDR3 DNA follows: TGTGCCAGTACTGGGCCCGGGACGGGAAGAGCGGGGGGCCAGGAAGATACGCAGTATTTT. This encodes CASTGPGTGRAGGQEDTQYF.

This clone was observed a handful of times. V usage is TRBV6-1 and J usage is TRBJ1-5, with D possibly being TRBD1 (5 bases). The CDR3 consists of 14 residues. The V end was cut by 5 bases, the J end by 5 bases, with 13 bases between. In germline, CDR1 is MNHNS, CDR2 SASEGT. The CDR3 region is CASSSRGKDQPQHF. CDR3 nucleotides: TGTGCCAGCAGTTCACGGGGGAAGGATCAGCCCCAGCATTTT.

This clone was seen a single time. This chain uses TRBV7-6 with TRBJ1-1, with 9 bases lining up with TRBD1. V was pared by 5 bases and J by 3 bases, with 7 bases of the junction left unmatched. The CDR3 totals 15 residues. Per germline, CDR1 SGHVS and CDR2 FNYEAQ. The CDR3 loop is CASSPGQGIDTEAFF. Written as DNA, the CDR3 is TGTGCCAGCAGCCCCGGACAGGGGATCGACACTGAAGCTTTCTTT.

The chain couples TRBV11-2 to TRBJ2-7, with D perhaps matching TRBD1 (6 bases). Between the trimmed V and J ends, which lost 4 bases and 3 bases, there was a span of 22 bases. From germline, CDR1 is SGHAT and CDR2 FQNNGV. CDR3 length equals 17 residues. The CDR3 loop is CASSSFTGTTFLYEQYF. In DNA form, the CDR3 reads TGTGCCAGCAGCTCATTCACCGGGACAACCTTTCTCTACGAGCAGTACTTC.

This chain uses TRBV10-3 with TRBJ1-2, with D perhaps matching TRBD1 (6 bases). CDR3 length: 15 residues. Germline lookup yields CDR1 ENHRY and CDR2 SYGVKD. V gave up 5 bases and J gave up 2 bases, with 15 bases separating them. DNA of the CDR3: TGTGCCATCAGTCCACAGGGCATGGGCAACTATGGCTACACCTTC. The encoded protein is CAISPQGMGNYGYTF.

The chain carries TRBV2 and TRBJ2-7, with a tentative D call TRBD1 (6 bases). Germline values: CDR1 SNHLY, CDR2 FYNNEI. The V gene lost 11 bases and the J gene lost 3 bases, with 17 bases spanning the gap. The CDR3 is 13 amino acids. Here the CDR3 reads CASGDRRDYEQYF. The DNA of the CDR3 is TGTGCCTCAGGTGACAGGAGAGACTACGAGCAGTACTTC.

V is TRBV10-3 and J is TRBJ1-3, with D possibly matching TRBD1 (6 bases). The ends were cut back, 6 bases at V and 3 bases at J, with 12 bases in the middle. CDR1 ENHRY and CDR2 SYGVKD come from the germline V gene. This CDR3 is 14 amino acids long. In nucleotides, the CDR3 is TGTGCCATCAGAGAACAGGGTGGTGGAAACACCATATATTTT. Protein: CAIREQGGGNTIYF.

The rearrangement joins TRBV19 to TRBJ2-1, with unresolved D. Germline V gene sequence: CDR1 LNHDA, CDR2 SQIVND (reference sequence). The CDR3 is made up of 13 amino acids. V lost 4 bases and J 5 bases, leaving 9 bases between the germline ends. The CDR3 loop is CASSTDLDNEQFF. CDR3 nucleotide sequence: TGTGCCAGTAGTACTGACTTGGACAATGAGCAGTTCTTC.

This clone came up once. The genes are TRBV7-6 and TRBJ2-5, with no clear D. Trimming took off 2 bases at V and 2 bases at J, with 9 bases between the two ends. The CDR3 runs to 14 residues. Per germline, CDR1 SGHVS and CDR2 FNYEAQ. CDR3 DNA sequence: TGTGCCAGCAGCTTACTGGGTAGACAAGAGACCCAGTACTTC. Its translation: CASSLLGRQETQYF.

The table lists this clone with a count of one. This chain links TRBV19 with TRBJ1-1, with 8 positions matching TRBD1. The germline V gene encodes CDR1 LNHDA and CDR2 SQIVND (reference sequence). The CDR3 is made up of 17 amino acids. Trimming cost V 6 bases and J 0 bases; bases outside gene matches: 12. CDR3 sequence: CASRPTGVLLMNTEAFF. The CDR3, as DNA: TGTGCCAGTAGACCGACAGGGGTCCTATTGATGAACACTGAAGCTTTCTTT.

The chain employs TRBV19 and TRBJ1-2; no clear D. The CDR3 sequence is 17 residues long. Germline V gives CDR1 LNHDA, CDR2 SQIVND (reference sequence). The V end was cut by 8 bases, the J end by 0 bases, with 22 bases between. The CDR3 DNA reads TGTGCCAGTGGACCAAGACATGTTGCGGCTGCTAACTATGGCTACACCTTC. It yields the protein CASGPRHVAAANYGYTF.